This passage covers 16 T cell receptor beta chains from one sample sequenced in a study of OX40 agonist ivuxolimab in advanced cancers. Method: immunoSEQ multiplex PCR; TCRdb's copy keeps in-frame clones and lacks some. Here the sample spans some 100,000 clones, around four fifths being singletons. The sequences come from CD4+ or CD8+ T cells sorted from blood, collected in a trial of the OX40 agonist ivuxolimab. Receptors originate from an adult with an advanced solid tumor such as melanoma, head and neck, liver or kidney cancer.

V gene TRBV28 combines with J gene TRBJ2-4; 7 positions agree with TRBD2. CDR3 length equals 16 residues. Germline trimming cut 5 bases from V and 0 bases from J; bases unmatched to any gene: 7. Germline V CDR1 and CDR2: MDHEN, SYDVKM. The CDR3 region is CASSPRGISAKNIQYF. The CDR3 DNA is TGTGCCAGCAGTCCGCGGGGGATTTCAGCCAAAAACATTCAGTACTTC.

The rearrangement links TRBV7-2 to TRBJ2-7, with a possible D match to TRBD2 (6 bases). The CDR3 is made up of 14 amino acids. Germline V lookup: CDR1 SGHTA, CDR2 FQGNSA. V lost 5 bases and J lost 2, with 13 bases in between. CDR3: CASSATRGAYEQYF. CDR3 DNA sequence: TGTGCCAGCAGCGCAACGCGGGGTGCCTACGAGCAGTACTTC.

The rearrangement uses TRBV5-4 and TRBJ1-1; D perhaps matches TRBD1 (5 bases). Germline V CDR1 and CDR2: SGHNT, YYREEE (reference sequence). The CDR3 runs 14 residues. With 1 base removed from V and 1 base from J, the gap between germline ends came to 8 bases. CDR3 sequence: CASSLPDRNTEAFF. CDR3 DNA sequence: TGTGCCAGCAGCTTGCCAGACAGGAACACTGAAGCTTTCTTT. The complete variable domain, with remaining parts taken from reference TRBV5-4 and TRBJ1-1, reads ETGVTQSPTHLIKTRGQQVTLRCSSQSGHNTVSWYQQALGQGPQFIFQYYREEENGRGNFPPRFSGLQFPNYSSELNVNALELDDSALYLCASSLPDRNTEAFFGQGTRLTVV.

The chain has TRBV4-2 and TRBJ1-6, with D possibly matching TRBD1 (6 bases). This CDR3 comprises 16 residues. Germline CDR1 reads LGHNA; CDR2 reads YNFKEQ. V was pared by 0 bases and J by 6 bases, with 12 bases between. The CDR3 coding sequence is TGTGCCAGCAGCCAAGATGCGCAGGGGCCTAATTCACCCCTCCACTTT. Its translation is CASSQDAQGPNSPLHF.

This chain uses TRBV11-2 with TRBJ2-2, with 9 bases identical to TRBD1. Germline trimming cut 3 bases from V and 5 bases from J; bases unmatched to any gene: 7. The germline V gene has CDR1 SGHAT and CDR2 FQNNGV. CDR3 length equals 16 residues. The CDR3 DNA follows: TGTGCCAGCAGCTTGTCCGGGACAGGGTATACCGGGGAGCTGTTTTTT. The encoded protein is CASSLSGTGYTGELFF.

A single count supports this clone. V and J are TRBV7-2 and TRBJ2-5; D is ambiguous. Germline V gene lookup returns CDR1 SGHTA and CDR2 FQGNSA. CDR3 length: 15 residues. Between the trimmed V and J ends, which lost 1 base and 1 base, there was a span of 10 bases. The CDR3 DNA reads TGTGCCAGCAGCTTAGGCACCCCAGCCCAAGAGACCCAGTACTTC. As protein: CASSLGTPAQETQYF.

The CDR3, as DNA: TGTGCCAGCAGCTTGAGGGCGGAGGGCAATGAGCAGTTCTTC. This sequence encodes CASSLRAEGNEQFF. The V and J genes are TRBV5-4 and TRBJ2-1; the D gene is possibly TRBD2 (6 bases). The V end was cut by 1 base, the J end by 6 bases, with 11 bases between. CDR3 size: 14 residues. Germline V lookup: CDR1 SGHNT, CDR2 YYREEE (reference sequence). Combining the CDR3 with reference TRBV5-4 and TRBJ2-1 gives the whole variable domain ETGVTQSPTHLIKTRGQQVTLRCSSQSGHNTVSWYQQALGQGPQFIFQYYREEENGRGNFPPRFSGLQFPNYSSELNVNALELDDSALYLCASSLRAEGNEQFFGPGTRLTVL.

The chain combines TRBV5-1 with TRBJ2-5, with 7 bases that match TRBD1. The V and J ends lost 5 bases and 3 bases, in that order; junction bases with no gene match: 4. The CDR3 contains 13 residues. CDR1 and CDR2 from the germline V gene are SGHRS and YFSETQ. The CDR3 is CASRYGTEETQYF. CDR3 DNA sequence: TGCGCCAGCAGGTATGGGACAGAAGAGACCCAGTACTTC.

The rearrangement joins TRBV4-1 to TRBJ1-1; D gene uncertain. Trimming removed 0 bases from V and 7 bases from J, with 3 bases in between. The germline V gene has CDR1 MGHRA and CDR2 YSYEKL. The CDR3 contains 11 residues. As DNA, the CDR3 is TGCGCCAGCAGCCAAGACAGTGAAGCTTTCTTT. Translation gives CASSQDSEAFF.

To note about this clone: The same CDR3 also results from other DNA sequences found in this sample. The chain employs TRBV5-1 and TRBJ1-3; TRBD1 matches at 8 bases. After removal of 5 bases from V and 0 bases from J, the junction contained 1 base not matched to a gene. CDR1 and CDR2 from the germline V gene are SGHRS and YFSETQ. There are 14 residues in the CDR3. CDR3 nucleotides: TGCGCCAGCAGTCAGGGGGCCTCTGGAAACACCATATATTTT. Translated, it gives CASSQGASGNTIYF.

The chain combines TRBV7-9 with TRBJ2-1, with D unclear. Trimming took off 2 bases at V and 12 bases at J, with 17 bases between the two ends. CDR3 length: 14 amino acids. Germline assignment: CDR1 SEHNR and CDR2 FQNEAQ (reference sequence). This chain's CDR3 is CASSLRPTTTPQFF. Written as DNA, the CDR3 is TGTGCCAGCAGCTTAAGGCCCACTACCACACCGCAGTTCTTC.

The chain employs TRBV5-6 and TRBJ2-6, with TRBD2 as a possible D gene (6 bases). Germline V gene sequence: CDR1 SGHDT, CDR2 YYEEEE. There are 18 residues in the CDR3. V was shortened by 0 bases and J by 0 bases, with 13 bases between the two germline ends. Here the CDR3 reads CASSLAGVKGSGANVLTF. In DNA, the CDR3 is TGTGCCAGCAGCTTGGCGGGGGTGAAGGGCTCTGGGGCCAACGTCCTGACTTTC.

The DNA of the CDR3 is TGTGCCAGCAGTTTAACGGGTAGTAGGAACGAGCAGTACGTC. It specifies CASSLTGSRNEQYV. The rearrangement joins TRBV28 to TRBJ2-7; D ambiguous. Trimming shortened V by 2 bases and J by 5 bases, and 13 bases separated the two germline ends. Germline CDR1 reads MDHEN; CDR2 reads SYDVKM. CDR3 size: 14 residues.

V is TRBV10-3 and J is TRBJ2-5; TRBD2 might be the D (6 bases). The CDR3 contains 14 residues. V was cut by 0 bases and J by 1 base, with 6 bases left in between. Germline V CDR1 and CDR2: ENHRY, SYGVKD. The CDR3 here is CAISESGGQETQYF. CDR3 bases: TGTGCCATCAGTGAGTCGGGAGGCCAAGAGACCCAGTACTTC.

The chain carries TRBV28 and TRBJ1-1, with a weak D call TRBD1 (5 bases). The CDR3 covers 14 residues. Germline V CDR1 and CDR2: MDHEN, SYDVKM. Deletions cut 2 bases from V and 6 bases from J, with 13 bases between. DNA of the CDR3: TGTGCCAGCAGTTTAGCAGCCAGGGTCTCTGAAGCTTTCTTT. It is translated as CASSLAARVSEAFF. Together with reference TRBV28 and TRBJ1-1, the CDR3 gives the full variable domain: DVKVTQSSRYLVKRTGEKVFLECVQDMDHENMFWYRQDPGLGLRLIYFSYDVKMKEKGDIPEGYSVSREKKERFSLILESASTNQTSMYLCASSLAARVSEAFFGQGTRLTVV.

The V and J genes are TRBV9 and TRBJ1-3; D unclear. CDR1 and CDR2 (germline): SGDLS, YYNGEE. Trimming removed 0 bases from V and 1 base from J, with 11 bases in between. This CDR3 has 16 residues. The CDR3, as DNA: TGTGCCAGCAGCGTAGACCCCCGGCAATCTGGAAACACCATATATTTT. Amino acid sequence: CASSVDPRQSGNTIYF.